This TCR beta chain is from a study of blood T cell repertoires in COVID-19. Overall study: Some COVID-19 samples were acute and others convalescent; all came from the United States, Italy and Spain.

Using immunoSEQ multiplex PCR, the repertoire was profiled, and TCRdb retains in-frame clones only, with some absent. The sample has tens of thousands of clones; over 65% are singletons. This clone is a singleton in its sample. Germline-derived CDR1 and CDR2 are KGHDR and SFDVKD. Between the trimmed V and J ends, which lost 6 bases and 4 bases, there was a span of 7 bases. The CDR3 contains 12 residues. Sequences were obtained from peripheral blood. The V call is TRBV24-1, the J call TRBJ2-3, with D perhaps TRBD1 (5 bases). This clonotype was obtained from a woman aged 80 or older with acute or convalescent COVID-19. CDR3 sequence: CATSLGADTQYF. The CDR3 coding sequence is TGTGCCACCAGTTTAGGGGCAGATACGCAGTATTTT.